These 21 T cell receptor beta chains were sequenced from one sample in a study of blood T cell repertoires in COVID-19. Repertoires were generated with immunoSEQ multiplex PCR, while TCRdb's copy carries only in-frame clones and drops some. This repertoire shows roughly 420,000 clones, 88% found once; its top ten account for around 0.95%. Sequencing was performed on PBMCs or T cells enriched from blood (not recorded which). Source of these receptors: a woman aged 25 to 39 with acute COVID-19.

The J gene is TRBJ1-1, the V gene TRBV27, with a weak D call TRBD1 (6 bases). The V gene's germline CDR1 is MNHEY and CDR2 SMNVEV (reference sequence). V gave up 5 bases and J gave up 3 bases, with 28 bases separating them. The CDR3 spans 19 residues. The DNA of the CDR3 is TGTGCCAGCAGTACATACCCGGTTTTGGGGCGGGGGGCGGACACTGAAGCTTTCTTT. Translating it yields CASSTYPVLGRGADTEAFF.

This clone was counted between two and nine times. The chain combines TRBV5-6 with TRBJ2-7; 8 bases fit TRBD2. V gave up 0 bases and J gave up 7 bases; unmatched junction bases: 9. CDR3 size: 15 residues. Germline CDR1 reads SGHDT; CDR2 reads YYEEEE. The CDR3 loop reads CASSLERRAGVEQYF. The CDR3 DNA reads TGTGCCAGCAGCTTGGAGCGTCGAGCGGGGGTTGAGCAGTACTTC.

The chain couples TRBV18 to TRBJ1-1, with a weak D call TRBD1 (6 bases). The length of the CDR3 is 13 residues. V shed 2 bases and J shed 4 bases, with 8 bases lying between them. Germline values: CDR1 KGHSH, CDR2 LQKENI. Here the CDR3 reads CASSPVGGTEAFF. DNA for the CDR3: TGTGCCAGCTCACCAGTAGGGGGCACTGAAGCTTTCTTT.

The rearrangement joins TRBV30 to TRBJ1-1; 7 bases fit TRBD1. Germline CDR1 reads GTSNPN; CDR2 reads SVGIG (reference sequence). V lost 4 bases and J lost 3; bases outside the gene matches: 5. The CDR3 sequence is 13 residues long. CDR3 sequence: CAWKHRGYTEAFF. The CDR3 DNA follows: TGTGCCTGGAAGCACAGGGGTTACACTGAAGCTTTCTTT.

The rearrangement uses TRBV10-3 and TRBJ2-1, with 8 bases fitting TRBD1. The CDR3 has 15 amino acids. V was pared by 9 bases and J by 5 bases, with 12 bases of the junction left unmatched. The germline CDR1 and CDR2 sequences are ENHRY and SYGVKD. CDR3: CAIQSGGQGHNEQFF. The CDR3, as DNA: TGTGCCATTCAGTCGGGTGGACAGGGCCACAATGAGCAGTTCTTC.

J is TRBJ2-1 and V is TRBV15, with 9 nucleotides matching TRBD1. V lost 3 bases to trimming and J lost 0 bases; unmatched junction nucleotides: 6. This CDR3 has 17 amino acids. The germline gives CDR1 LNHNV, CDR2 YYDKDF (reference sequence). CDR3 DNA sequence: TGTGCCACCAGCAGCCGGACAGGGGTCCCCTCCTACAATGAGCAGTTCTTC. It encodes CATSSRTGVPSYNEQFF.

The V gene is TRBV12-3 or TRBV12-4, the J gene TRBJ2-7; maybe TRBD1 (6 bases). The CDR3 covers 13 residues. V dropped 6 bases and J dropped 2 bases, with 11 bases sitting between them. The CDR3 DNA reads as TGTGCCAGCAGCCGAGGACAGCCCTACGAGCAGTACTTC. Translated, it gives CASSRGQPYEQYF.

This clone was observed a few times. The chain combines TRBV6-4 with TRBJ1-1; 7 bases align to TRBD1. The germline CDR1 and CDR2 sequences are MRHNA and SNTAGT. CDR3 length equals 13 residues. J lost 4 bases, V lost 6 bases, and 5 bases had no gene match. Here the CDR3 reads CASRQGVSTEAFF. CDR3 DNA sequence: TGTGCCAGCAGGCAGGGGGTCAGCACTGAAGCTTTCTTT.

J is TRBJ1-1 and V is TRBV28, with 10 positions matching TRBD1. Germline V gene data show CDR1 as MDHEN and CDR2 as SYDVKM. Trimming cost V 3 bases and J 0 bases; bases outside gene matches: 1. The CDR3 has 15 amino acids. For the CDR3, the DNA is TGTGCCAGCAGTTTGGGGACAGGGGTGAACACTGAAGCTTTCTTT. This gives the protein CASSLGTGVNTEAFF. The variable domain in full, with the rest retrieved from reference TRBV28 and TRBJ1-1, is DVKVTQSSRYLVKRTGEKVFLECVQDMDHENMFWYRQDPGLGLRLIYFSYDVKMKEKGDIPEGYSVSREKKERFSLILESASTNQTSMYLCASSLGTGVNTEAFFGQGTRLTVV.

V and J are TRBV6-2 or TRBV6-3 and TRBJ2-2, with 10 bases fitting TRBD2. Germline CDR1 and CDR2: MNHEY and SVGEGT. The CDR3 has 17 amino acids. The V gene end was trimmed by 1 base and the J gene end by 0 bases; junction bases not matched to a gene: 2. The DNA of the CDR3 is TGTGCCAGCAGTTACTGGCTAGCGGGGGCGAACACCGGGGAGCTGTTTTTT. Its translation is CASSYWLAGANTGELFF.

The chain employs TRBV7-8 and TRBJ1-2; possibly TRBD1 for D (6 bases). Trimming removed 0 bases at V and 6 bases at J, with 14 bases between. Per the germline V gene, CDR1 is SGHVS and CDR2 is FQNEAQ. This CDR3 has 15 residues. Here the CDR3 reads CASSLAPRQAHGYTF. The CDR3 DNA sequence: TGTGCCAGCAGCTTAGCGCCAAGACAGGCTCATGGCTACACCTTC.

The CDR3 DNA reads TGTGCCAGCAGTTATCGACTAGGCGATGAGCAGTTCTTC. Protein: CASSYRLGDEQFF. The chain uses TRBV6-5 and TRBJ2-1, with a weak D call TRBD2 (6 bases). Germline CDR1 MNHEY, CDR2 SVGAGI. CDR3 length equals 13 residues. Deletions cut 3 bases from V and 8 bases from J, with 11 bases between.

This clone was seen a single time. V is TRBV3-1 (or the pseudogene TRBV3-2) and J is TRBJ2-3; D is ambiguous. The CDR3 runs to 13 residues. V shed 3 bases and J shed 2 bases, with 6 bases lying between them. Germline V gene lookup returns CDR1 LGHDT and CDR2 YNNKEL (reference sequence). The CDR3 region is CASSQAVTDTQYF. CDR3 coding DNA: TGTGCCAGCAGCCAGGCGGTCACAGATACGCAGTATTTT.

V is TRBV11-1 and J is TRBJ2-7, with TRBD1 identical over 11 bases. With 3 bases clipped from V and 3 bases from J, the junction kept 4 bases outside the gene matches. The V gene's germline CDR1 is SGHAT and CDR2 FQDESV (reference sequence). The CDR3 is 15 residues long. The CDR3 spells CASSFEGQGVYEQYF. The CDR3 nucleotides are TGTGCCAGCAGCTTTGAGGGACAGGGGGTCTACGAGCAGTACTTC. The full variable domain, rest sourced from reference TRBV11-1 and TRBJ2-7, is EAEVAQSPRYKITEKSQAVAFWCDPISGHATLYWYRQILGQGPELLVQFQDESVVDDSQLPKDRFSAERLKGVDSTLKIQPAELGDSAMYLCASSFEGQGVYEQYFGPGTRLTVT.

The chain recombines TRBV5-1 with TRBJ2-7; 10 bases line up with TRBD1. The CDR3 runs 15 residues. The ends lost 3 bases at V and 4 bases at J; junction bases unmatched: 7. Germline V gene lookup returns CDR1 SGHRS and CDR2 YFSETQ. The CDR3 nucleotides read TGCGCCAGCAGCTGGGGACAGGGGTCCTCATACGAGCAGTACTTC. The encoded protein is CASSWGQGSSYEQYF. Full variable domain (outside the CDR3, taken from reference TRBV5-1 and TRBJ2-7): KAGVTQTPRYLIKTRGQQVTLSCSPISGHRSVSWYQQTPGQGLQFLFEYFSETQRNKGNFPGRFSGRQFSNSRSEMNVSTLELGDSALYLCASSWGQGSSYEQYFGPGTRLTVT.

This clone was recorded a few times. The chain joins TRBV14 to TRBJ1-6; 7 bases fit TRBD1. The CDR3 runs to 15 residues. Germline CDR1 and CDR2: SGHDN and FVKESK. Germline trimming cut 5 bases from V and 9 bases from J; bases unmatched to any gene: 10. CDR3 bases: TGTGCCAGCAGCGTCCTGAGACAGGGAGGTTCACCCCTCCACTTT. This translates into CASSVLRQGGSPLHF. The full variable domain, completed using reference TRBV14 and TRBJ1-6, is EAGVTQFPSHSVIEKGQTVTLRCDPISGHDNLYWYRRVMGKEIKFLLHFVKESKQDESGMPNNRFLAERTGGTYSTLKVQPAELEDSGVYFCASSVLRQGGSPLHFGNGTRLTVT.

The rearrangement joins TRBV30 to TRBJ1-6; D perhaps matches TRBD1 (6 bases). This CDR3 region has 20 residues. V dropped 4 bases and J dropped 0 bases, with 25 bases sitting between them. Germline assignment: CDR1 GTSNPN and CDR2 SVGIG (reference sequence). CDR3 DNA: TGTGCCTGGAATACAGGGACACTGATGGCCTACAGCTCCTATAATTCACCCCTCCACTTT. Amino acid sequence: CAWNTGTLMAYSSYNSPLHF.

The chain carries TRBV29-1 and TRBJ2-2; 11 nucleotides agree with TRBD2. J lost 7 bases, V lost 5 bases, and 6 bases had no gene match. Germline V CDR1 and CDR2: SQVTM, ANQGSEA. CDR3 size: 14 residues. The DNA of the CDR3 is TGCAGCGTTTCAATCGGACTAGCGGGCGGGGAGCTGTTTTTT. Protein: CSVSIGLAGGELFF.

With regard to this clone: The same CDR3 can be traced to other DNA sequences in this sample. The chain carries TRBV2 and TRBJ2-3; 10 bases match TRBD1. The V gene's germline CDR1 is SNHLY and CDR2 FYNNEI. The CDR3 runs to 14 residues. The trim removed 5 bases at V and 3 bases at J, leaving 2 bases unmatched. CDR3 loop: CASSPDRGTDTQYF. The CDR3 DNA reads as TGTGCCAGCAGTCCGGACAGGGGGACAGATACGCAGTATTTT.

CDR3 nucleotides: TGTGCCAGCCTGGGTCGGGACAGGCTCCGAGAGACCCAGTACTTC. Translated, it gives CASLGRDRLRETQYF. The V gene is TRBV24-1, the J gene TRBJ2-5; 8 nucleotides agree with TRBD1. CDR3 length: 15 residues. Germline V lookup: CDR1 KGHDR, CDR2 SFDVKD. J was trimmed by 4 bases and V by 11 bases; bases with no gene match: 14.

The V and J genes are TRBV6-5 and TRBJ1-3; 11 bases line up with TRBD1. V lost 6 bases and J lost 4; bases outside the gene matches: 5. From germline, CDR1 is MNHEY and CDR2 SVGAGI. The CDR3 consists of 15 residues. The CDR3 here is CASSPGQGVGNTIYF. For the CDR3, the DNA is TGTGCCAGCAGCCCGGGACAGGGGGTCGGAAACACCATATATTTT.